These T cell receptor beta chains were read from a single sample in a study of blood T cell repertoires in COVID-19. Clones were read by immunoSEQ multiplex PCR, and TCRdb kept only the in-frame ones, dropping some. The sample has 400,000 or so clones; 85% to 90% are singletons. The sample comprised PBMCs or T cells enriched from blood (not recorded which). The receptors were sampled from a man aged 25 to 40 who had recovered from COVID-19. Both conserved end residues are part of each CDR3. D genes are given only for firm matches. Rows may omit the clone size; those that give it use once, few, many or a size class.

D gene: .; V gene: TRBV21-1; J gene: TRBJ2-7; clone size: .; CDR3 DNA: TGTGCCAGCAGCAAAGGATTGGTAAACCCGGCCTACGAGCAGTACTTC; CDR3 protein: CASSKGLVNPAYEQYF
D gene: TRBD1; V gene: TRBV6-7; J gene: TRBJ2-2; clone size: .; CDR3 DNA: TGTGCCAACACAGGGGACGGGCTGTTTTTT; CDR3 protein: CANTGDGLFF
D gene: .; V gene: TRBV20-1; J gene: TRBJ2-1; clone size: .; CDR3 DNA: TGCAGTGCTGCGACTGATAAAGGGGGGTTCTTC; CDR3 protein: CSAATDKGGFF
D gene: TRBD1; V gene: TRBV28; J gene: TRBJ1-4; clone size: .; CDR3 DNA: TGTGCCAGCAGACAAACAGGGGGCTGGGGTGAAAAACTGTTTTTT; CDR3 protein: CASRQTGGWGEKLFF
D gene: TRBD1; V gene: TRBV7-2; J gene: TRBJ2-7; clone size: .; CDR3 DNA: TGTGCCAGCAGCTTAAGTCAACAGGGGTTCTCCTACGAGCAGTACTTC; CDR3 protein: CASSLSQQGFSYEQYF
D gene: TRBD1; V gene: TRBV28; J gene: TRBJ1-2; clone size: once; CDR3 DNA: TGTGCCAGCAGAACTTTATACTCGAAGTACAGGGGCTTGGGCTACACCTTC; CDR3 protein: CASRTLYSKYRGLGYTF
D gene: .; V gene: TRBV28; J gene: TRBJ1-2; clone size: .; CDR3 DNA: TGTGCCACCATTGGCGCGGGGAGCCCATATGGCTACACCTTC; CDR3 protein: CATIGAGSPYGYTF
D gene: TRBD2; V gene: TRBV10-2; J gene: TRBJ2-1; clone size: .; CDR3 DNA: TGCGCCAGCAAGCGGGGGAACACCAATGAGCAGTTCTTC; CDR3 protein: CASKRGNTNEQFF
D gene: TRBD1; V gene: TRBV29-1; J gene: TRBJ2-1; clone size: .; CDR3 DNA: TGCAGCTTAGGACAGGCCTACAATGAGCAGTTCTTC; CDR3 protein: CSLGQAYNEQFF
D gene: TRBD1; V gene: TRBV7-9; J gene: TRBJ1-2; clone size: .; CDR3 DNA: TGTGCCAGCAGCTTAGCGTTGACAGGGGAGGGCTACACCTTC; CDR3 protein: CASSLALTGEGYTF
D gene: TRBD1; V gene: TRBV28; J gene: TRBJ1-2; clone size: .; CDR3 DNA: TGTGCCAGCAGCCTTTCCCCAGGGGGCAGCTATGGCTACACCTTC; CDR3 protein: CASSLSPGGSYGYTF
D gene: TRBD2; V gene: TRBV5-6; J gene: TRBJ2-7; clone size: once; CDR3 DNA: TGTGCCAGCAGCTTCCTCGGGACTAGCGGACACGAGCAGTACTTC; CDR3 protein: CASSFLGTSGHEQYF
D gene: TRBD2; V gene: TRBV6-2/TRBV6-3; J gene: TRBJ2-7; clone size: once; CDR3 DNA: TGTGCCAGCAGTAGACGGACTAGCGGCGCCTACTACGAGCAGTACTTC; CDR3 protein: CASSRRTSGAYYEQYF
D gene: .; V gene: TRBV24-1; J gene: TRBJ2-1; clone size: .; CDR3 DNA: TGTGCCACCAGTGACCAGCGGACCGCCTACAATGAGCAGTTCTTC; CDR3 protein: CATSDQRTAYNEQFF
D gene: .; V gene: TRBV13; J gene: TRBJ2-2; clone size: once; CDR3 DNA: TGTGCCAGCAGCTTAGAGGGGCCTAACACCGGGGAGCTGTTTTTT; CDR3 protein: CASSLEGPNTGELFF
D gene: .; V gene: TRBV9; J gene: TRBJ1-1; clone size: few; CDR3 DNA: TGTGCCAGCAGCGTCAGCCAGGGTGCTGAAGCTTTCTTT; CDR3 protein: CASSVSQGAEAFF
D gene: TRBD2; V gene: TRBV24-1; J gene: TRBJ2-1; clone size: .; CDR3 DNA: TGTGCCACCAGTGCCCTAGCGGGGAGCTCCTACAATGAGCAGTTCTTC; CDR3 protein: CATSALAGSSYNEQFF
D gene: .; V gene: TRBV28; J gene: TRBJ2-3; clone size: .; CDR3 DNA: TGTGCCAGCAGTCACTCTACAGTAGATACGCAGTATTTT; CDR3 protein: CASSHSTVDTQYF
D gene: TRBD1; V gene: TRBV5-1; J gene: TRBJ2-7; clone size: .; CDR3 DNA: TGCGCCAGCAGCAGCAGACAGGGAATTTACTACGAGCAGTACTTC; CDR3 protein: CASSSRQGIYYEQYF
D gene: .; V gene: TRBV6-5; J gene: TRBJ1-2; clone size: .; CDR3 DNA: TGTGCCAGCAGAACCCTCACTAGAAATAACTATGGCTACACCTTC; CDR3 protein: CASRTLTRNNYGYTF